This TCR beta chain derives from a study of blood T cell repertoires in COVID-19. Which cohort a participant joined came from the clinical history participants gave. Sequencing used immunoSEQ multiplex PCR; TCRdb keeps in-frame clones, though not all of them. The sample shows under 200,000 clones, 80% of them seen only once. Germline CDR1 and CDR2: SNHLY and FYNNEI. The CDR3 contains 13 residues. V dropped 7 bases and J dropped 1 base, with 8 bases sitting between them. Sequenced input: PBMCs or T cells enriched from blood (not recorded which). The chain is built from TRBV2 and TRBJ1-5; D not certain. This TCR was recovered from a woman aged 60-70 years who had recovered from COVID-19. The CDR3: CASNEGSNQPQHF. The DNA for the CDR3 is TGTGCCAGCAACGAGGGAAGCAATCAGCCCCAGCATTTT.